This is a list of T cell receptor beta chains from one sample in a study of shared clonotypes between healthy human individuals. Only in-frame clones appear in the TCRdb table, and some are missing; sequencing was by immunoSEQ multiplex PCR. This table has around 1,000,000 clones, approximately 80% appearing once. Sample: memory CD4+ T cells from PBMCs. The source of these receptors is a man between 18 and 35 years old in good health. Some clones in this sample may be carry-over from other donors' samples. The CDR3 runs from the conserved cysteine through the conserved F or W. A D gene is named only where the DNA matches it firmly. For some rows the clone size is stated as once, few or many, or as a class when expanded; others skip it.

v_call	clone_size	cdr3_length	j_call	d_call	cdr3_nt	cdr3_aa
TRBV5-8	.	15	TRBJ2-5	.	TGTGCCAGCAGCCGAGGGTTGACAGGTCAAGAGACCCAGTACTTC	CASSRGLTGQETQYF
TRBV2	few	14	TRBJ1-1	.	TGTGCCAGCAGTGAGGACGGATCGAACACTGAAGCTTTCTTT	CASSEDGSNTEAFF
TRBV5-1	.	15	TRBJ1-1	.	TGCGCCAGCAGCTTGGAGGGGAGGAGGGATACTGAAGCTTTCTTT	CASSLEGRRDTEAFF
TRBV6-5	.	14	TRBJ2-2	.	TGTGCCAGCAGCCAGGGACTGAACACCGGGGAGCTGTTTTTT	CASSQGLNTGELFF
TRBV4-2	.	17	TRBJ2-3	.	TGTGCCAGCAGCCCGTATGATAGCAGGGATGTTGGAGATACGCAGTATTTT	CASSPYDSRDVGDTQYF
TRBV7-2	.	14	TRBJ1-5	.	TGTGCCAGCAGCTCCCGACGTAGCAATCAGCCCCAGCATTTT	CASSSRRSNQPQHF
TRBV19	.	15	TRBJ2-2	TRBD2	TGTGCCAGTAGTATTTTGACTAGCGGCCTAGGGGAGCTGTTTTTT	CASSILTSGLGELFF
TRBV2	once	12	TRBJ2-7	.	TGTGCCAGCACCACTACAGGTGCCGAGCAGTACTTC	CASTTTGAEQYF
TRBV7-3	.	14	TRBJ2-6	.	TGTGCCAGCAGCTTAGCGGCTGGGGCCAACGTCCTGACTTTC	CASSLAAGANVLTF
TRBV25-1	.	13	TRBJ1-1	.	TGTGCCAGCAGTGAAAGAGTGAACACTGAAGCTTTCTTT	CASSERVNTEAFF
TRBV7-8	.	16	TRBJ1-1	.	TGTGCCAGCAGGCCTTGGGCAGGGGCGGGGGCCACTGAAGCTTTCTTT	CASRPWAGAGATEAFF
TRBV4-2	.	14	TRBJ2-7	.	TGTGCCAGCAGCCCTCAGGGGGGCAATTACGAGCAGTACTTC	CASSPQGGNYEQYF
TRBV9	.	15	TRBJ2-5	TRBD2	TGTGCCAGCAGCGCAGATAGCGGGTTTCAAGAGACCCAGTACTTC	CASSADSGFQETQYF
TRBV7-6	.	13	TRBJ2-2	.	TGTGCCAGCAGCTTTTCGTTAACCGGGGAGCTGTTTTTT	CASSFSLTGELFF
TRBV7-9	.	13	TRBJ1-1	.	TGTGCCAGCAGCTTAGAGGGGTCCACTGAAGCTTTCTTT	CASSLEGSTEAFF
TRBV27	.	13	TRBJ1-1	.	TGTGCCAGCAGTTTAAATCGGTACACTGAAGCTTTCTTT	CASSLNRYTEAFF
TRBV7-3	.	15	TRBJ2-3	.	TGTGCCAGCAGCTTAGGGCAGGGACACACAGATACGCAGTATTTT	CASSLGQGHTDTQYF
TRBV20-1	.	11	TRBJ1-1	.	TGCAGTGCTAGATTTGGGACTGAAGCTTTCTTT	CSARFGTEAFF
TRBV2	.	15	TRBJ1-1	.	TGTGCCAGCAGTGGTGAAGGTGGGGAGGCCACTGAAGCTTTCTTT	CASSGEGGEATEAFF
TRBV5-1	.	13	TRBJ1-2	TRBD1	TGCGCCAGCAGCTCGACAGGGAGCTATGGCTACACCTTC	CASSSTGSYGYTF
TRBV6-5	.	14	TRBJ2-2	TRBD1	TGTGCCAGTCTTGGACAGGGCGACACCGGGGAGCTGTTTTTT	CASLGQGDTGELFF
TRBV5-4	few	13	TRBJ1-2	.	TGTGCCAGCAGCCCCGGACGGAACTATGGCTACACCTTC	CASSPGRNYGYTF
TRBV10-2	.	15	TRBJ2-7	TRBD1	TGCGCCATCCGGCCTGGGGGACAGGGCTCCTACGAGCAGTACTTC	CAIRPGGQGSYEQYF
TRBV21-1	.	19	TRBJ2-7	.	TGTGCCAGCAGCAAGGGTATCGGGACAGGGGACAAACAATCCTACGAGCAGTACTTC	CASSKGIGTGDKQSYEQYF
TRBV7-3	.	15	TRBJ2-2	.	TGTGCCAGCAGCCCAGGTTTATTTGGGACAGGGGAGCTGTTTTTT	CASSPGLFGTGELFF
TRBV28	.	17	TRBJ2-1	TRBD2	TGTGCCAGCAGAACCACCAGCGGGAGGCACTCCTACAATGAGCAGTTCTTC	CASRTTSGRHSYNEQFF
TRBV5-1	.	17	TRBJ2-5	TRBD1	TGCGCCAGCAGCTTGCATGGGGGCAGGGGGTCGAGAGAGACCCAGTACTTC	CASSLHGGRGSRETQYF
TRBV4-1	.	16	TRBJ1-4	.	TGCGCCAGCAGCCAAGATAGCCCCAAGTTGGGGGGGAAACTGTTTTTT	CASSQDSPKLGGKLFF
TRBV18	.	15	TRBJ2-7	TRBD1	TGTGCCAGCTCACTGGACACAGGGGGCTCCTACGAGCAGTACTTC	CASSLDTGGSYEQYF
TRBV20-1	few	11	TRBJ2-7	.	TGCAGTGCGGCAGGGAGTTACGAGCAGTACTTC	CSAAGSYEQYF
TRBV5-6	once	14	TRBJ2-7	TRBD2	TGTGCCAGCAGCCCGGGACTAGCGGGGTACGAGCAGTACTTC	CASSPGLAGYEQYF
TRBV5-8	.	16	TRBJ1-5	.	TGTGCCAGCAGCTTAGTGGACACCATCGGCAATCAGCCCCAGCATTTT	CASSLVDTIGNQPQHF
TRBV27	.	13	TRBJ2-7	TRBD1	TGTGCCAGCAGTTGGCGAGGGGGCGAAGAGCAGTACTTC	CASSWRGGEEQYF
TRBV6-1	.	14	TRBJ1-3	.	TGTGCCAGCAGTGAAATTAGGAGTTCGGACACCATATATTTT	CASSEIRSSDTIYF
TRBV6-5	.	14	TRBJ2-1	.	TGTGCCAGCAGTTACTCCCGAATTTACAATGAGCAGTTCTTC	CASSYSRIYNEQFF
TRBV9	.	14	TRBJ2-7	.	TGTGCCAGCAGCGTAGAGGCCAGAGCCTACGAGCAGTACTTC	CASSVEARAYEQYF
TRBV4-1	few	14	TRBJ1-5	.	TGCGCCAGCAGCCAGTCGGAGGGGGGACGGCCCCAGCATTTT	CASSQSEGGRPQHF
TRBV5-4	.	13	TRBJ2-7	.	TGTGCCAGCAGCCTACCCGCGTCCTACGAGCAGTACTTC	CASSLPASYEQYF
TRBV28	.	13	TRBJ1-4	.	TGTGCCAGCAGTCGGCCCGATAATGAAAAACTGTTTTTT	CASSRPDNEKLFF
TRBV6-1	.	13	TRBJ1-2	.	TGTGCCAGCAGGGACAGCTCTAACTATGGCTACACCTTC	CASRDSSNYGYTF
TRBV25-1	once	14	TRBJ2-7	TRBD1	TGTGCCAGTCGGACCGGGACAGTATACTACGAGCAGTACTTC	CASRTGTVYYEQYF
TRBV5-1	.	17	TRBJ2-5	TRBD1	TGCGCCAGCAGCTTAGGGACAGGGGCCGCTGTAAGAGAGACCCAGTACTTC	CASSLGTGAAVRETQYF
TRBV5-1	.	15	TRBJ2-2	.	TGCGCCAGCAGCTTGGTGGGAACCGTCACCGGGGAGCTGTTTTTT	CASSLVGTVTGELFF
TRBV4-1	.	14	TRBJ2-5	.	TGCGCCAGCAGCCAAGAGTTAGGGCGTGAGACCCAGTACTTC	CASSQELGRETQYF
TRBV6-5	once	14	TRBJ2-7	.	TGTGCCAGCAGAGAGGACAGAAATTCCTACGAGCAGTACTTC	CASREDRNSYEQYF
TRBV5-4	.	16	TRBJ2-3	.	TGTGCCAGCAGCTTGAGGGTAGGGGGTGGCACAGATACGCAGTATTTT	CASSLRVGGGTDTQYF
TRBV5-6	.	17	TRBJ2-1	.	TGTGCCAGCAGCCCTCTTAGGGGGAGGGCCAGTATCAATGAGCAGTTCTTC	CASSPLRGRASINEQFF